This TCR beta chain originates from a study of early T cells in non-severe SARS-CoV-2 infection. Study overall: It was bulk RNA from unsorted whole blood that was sequenced, and the chains were unpaired.

Individual cDNA molecules were tagged with unique molecular identifiers. One entry per CDR3 protein, called by TCRdb with MiXCR from the 5' RACE reads. Of about 44,000 distinct CDR3 sequences listed, around 23% are singletons. The origin of this receptor is an adult who was a healthcare worker with PCR-confirmed SARS-CoV-2 infection or an uninfected control (not recorded which). The sample here was whole blood, taken at baseline.

CDR3: CASSPVLAGDTGELFF. CDR3 bases: TGTGCCAGCAGCCCCGTGCTAGCGGGGGACACCGGGGAGCTGTTTTTT. The V and J genes are TRBV7-9 and TRBJ2-2; 10 bases map to TRBD2. The CDR3 contains 16 residues. V lost 5 bases, J lost 3 bases, and 6 bases stayed unmatched. Germline CDR1 is SEHNR and CDR2 is FQNEAQ (reference sequence).